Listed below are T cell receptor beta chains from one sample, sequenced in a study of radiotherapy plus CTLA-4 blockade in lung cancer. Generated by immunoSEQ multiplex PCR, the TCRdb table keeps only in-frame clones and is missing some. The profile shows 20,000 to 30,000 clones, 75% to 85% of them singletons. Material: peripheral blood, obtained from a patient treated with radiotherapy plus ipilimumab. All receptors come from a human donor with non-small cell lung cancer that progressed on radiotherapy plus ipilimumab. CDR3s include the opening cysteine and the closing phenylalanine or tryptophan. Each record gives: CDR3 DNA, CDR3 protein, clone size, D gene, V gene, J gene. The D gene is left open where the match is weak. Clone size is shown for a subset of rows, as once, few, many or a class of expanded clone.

CDR3 DNA: TGCGCCAGCAGTGACGGGTCCTACGAGCAGTACTTC
CDR3 protein: CASSDGSYEQYF
clone size: few
D gene: -
V gene: TRBV10-2
J gene: TRBJ2-7

CDR3 DNA: TGTGCCAGCAGCCCGCGGACAATCACTGAAGCTTTCTTT
CDR3 protein: CASSPRTITEAFF
clone size: -
D gene: -
V gene: TRBV7-9
J gene: TRBJ1-1

CDR3 DNA: TGTGCCAGCAGACCCACAGGGGAAGGCTATGGCTACACCTTC
CDR3 protein: CASRPTGEGYGYTF
clone size: -
D gene: TRBD1
V gene: TRBV6-5
J gene: TRBJ1-2

CDR3 DNA: TGTGCCACACCCCGGGGGCGCGGAACCGGGGCCAACGTCCTGACTTTC
CDR3 protein: CATPRGRGTGANVLTF
clone size: -
D gene: -
V gene: TRBV19
J gene: TRBJ2-6

CDR3 DNA: TGTGCCAGTAGTCCCCGTGGAAGCGGGGGTAGTGAGCAGTTCTTC
CDR3 protein: CASSPRGSGGSEQFF
clone size: -
D gene: TRBD2
V gene: TRBV19
J gene: TRBJ2-1

CDR3 DNA: TGTGCCAGCAGAGATTTCTCTGGAAACACCATATATTTT
CDR3 protein: CASRDFSGNTIYF
clone size: -
D gene: -
V gene: TRBV19
J gene: TRBJ1-3

CDR3 DNA: TGTGCCAGCAGCTTTGGGGGGCCATACTCTGGAAACACCATATATTTT
CDR3 protein: CASSFGGPYSGNTIYF
clone size: -
D gene: -
V gene: TRBV5-6
J gene: TRBJ1-3

CDR3 DNA: TGTGCCAGCACTCCAGGGACAGGGGCCCAGACAGATACGCAGTATTTT
CDR3 protein: CASTPGTGAQTDTQYF
clone size: -
D gene: TRBD1
V gene: TRBV2
J gene: TRBJ2-3

CDR3 DNA: TGCGCCAGCAGCTTACGCTCCCTAGCAGGGGGCACTGAAGCTTTCTTT
CDR3 protein: CASSLRSLAGGTEAFF
clone size: -
D gene: TRBD1
V gene: TRBV5-1
J gene: TRBJ1-1

CDR3 DNA: TGTGCCACTGGACTAGCTCCAACCTACGAGCAGTACTTC
CDR3 protein: CATGLAPTYEQYF
clone size: few
D gene: TRBD2
V gene: TRBV28
J gene: TRBJ2-7

CDR3 DNA: TGTGCCAGCAGTCCGGGACTAGCGGGAGCGGTCGACGAGCAGTACTTC
CDR3 protein: CASSPGLAGAVDEQYF
clone size: -
D gene: TRBD2
V gene: TRBV2
J gene: TRBJ2-7

CDR3 DNA: TGTGCCAGCAGTTTAAACTCCTACGAGCAGTACTTC
CDR3 protein: CASSLNSYEQYF
clone size: -
D gene: -
V gene: TRBV28
J gene: TRBJ2-7

CDR3 DNA: TGCGCCAGCAGCCTCATTAAGGTCACCGGGGAGCTGTTTTTT
CDR3 protein: CASSLIKVTGELFF
clone size: -
D gene: -
V gene: TRBV11-2
J gene: TRBJ2-2

CDR3 DNA: TGCAGCGTTGACCTTTTTGAAGAGACCCAGTACTTC
CDR3 protein: CSVDLFEETQYF
clone size: -
D gene: -
V gene: TRBV29-1
J gene: TRBJ2-5

CDR3 DNA: TGTGCCAGCAGCGTGGACGGAAGCAATCAGCCCCAGCATTTT
CDR3 protein: CASSVDGSNQPQHF
clone size: -
D gene: -
V gene: TRBV9
J gene: TRBJ1-5

CDR3 DNA: TGTGCCAGTAGTATAGAAGGGTTCGACACTGAAGCTTTCTTT
CDR3 protein: CASSIEGFDTEAFF
clone size: -
D gene: -
V gene: TRBV19
J gene: TRBJ1-1

CDR3 DNA: TGTGCCAGCGAAATTTGTTCCGGGATCCTAAACACCGGGGAGCTGTTTTTT
CDR3 protein: CASEICSGILNTGELFF
clone size: once
D gene: -
V gene: TRBV6-4
J gene: TRBJ2-2

CDR3 DNA: TGTGCCAGCAGTCTTGGGACCGACAGTTCCTACGAGCAGTACTTC
CDR3 protein: CASSLGTDSSYEQYF
clone size: few
D gene: -
V gene: TRBV28
J gene: TRBJ2-7

CDR3 DNA: TGTGCCAGCAGCTTGAGGGAGTCAGGGGGCAATCAGCCCCAGCATTTT
CDR3 protein: CASSLRESGGNQPQHF
clone size: -
D gene: -
V gene: TRBV7-2
J gene: TRBJ1-5

CDR3 DNA: TGTGCCAGCATAGGGAGCGGGAGTTCCTTCACAGATACGCAGTATTTT
CDR3 protein: CASIGSGSSFTDTQYF
clone size: -
D gene: TRBD2
V gene: TRBV28
J gene: TRBJ2-3

CDR3 DNA: TGTGCCAGCAGGACCCCTAGCGGACCTTACGAGCAGTACTTC
CDR3 protein: CASRTPSGPYEQYF
clone size: -
D gene: TRBD2
V gene: TRBV2
J gene: TRBJ2-7

CDR3 DNA: TGTGCCAGCAGCAAAGGGACATTTTACAATGAGCAGTTCTTC
CDR3 protein: CASSKGTFYNEQFF
clone size: -
D gene: -
V gene: TRBV6-5
J gene: TRBJ2-1

CDR3 DNA: TGTGCCAGCAGTGATAGGTCTAATAGTGAGCAGTTCTTC
CDR3 protein: CASSDRSNSEQFF
clone size: -
D gene: -
V gene: TRBV6-4
J gene: TRBJ2-1

CDR3 DNA: TGTGCCAGCAGCCCCCTGGCGGTAGGGTACAATGAGCAGTTCTTC
CDR3 protein: CASSPLAVGYNEQFF
clone size: -
D gene: -
V gene: TRBV4-2
J gene: TRBJ2-1

CDR3 DNA: TGTGCCAGCAGACATCTTGCCGGGGGGGACTACGAGCAGTACTTC
CDR3 protein: CASRHLAGGDYEQYF
clone size: -
D gene: TRBD2
V gene: TRBV11-2
J gene: TRBJ2-7

CDR3 DNA: TGTGCCAGCAGTGAAGCGGGGACAGGGATTAACTATGGCTACACCTTC
CDR3 protein: CASSEAGTGINYGYTF
clone size: -
D gene: TRBD1
V gene: TRBV2
J gene: TRBJ1-2

CDR3 DNA: TGCGCCAGCAGCCCCGCGGCAGGCGGTGGGAACACTGAAGCTTTCTTT
CDR3 protein: CASSPAAGGGNTEAFF
clone size: -
D gene: -
V gene: TRBV5-1
J gene: TRBJ1-1

CDR3 DNA: TGTGCCAGCAGCGTAGAGGGGGGCACTGAAGCTTTCTTT
CDR3 protein: CASSVEGGTEAFF
clone size: -
D gene: -
V gene: TRBV9
J gene: TRBJ1-1

CDR3 DNA: TGTGCCAGCAGCGAGGGCGACCGGGACAGGGTCGAAAAACTGTTTTTT
CDR3 protein: CASSEGDRDRVEKLFF
clone size: -
D gene: TRBD1
V gene: TRBV9
J gene: TRBJ1-4

CDR3 DNA: TGTGCCAGTAGTAAGGCCCCGGCCTCCAGGGTAATCACAGATACGCAGTATTTT
CDR3 protein: CASSKAPASRVITDTQYF
clone size: -
D gene: -
V gene: TRBV19
J gene: TRBJ2-3

CDR3 DNA: TGTGCCAGCGACAGGGGAGGCAATCAGCCCCAGCATTTT
CDR3 protein: CASDRGGNQPQHF
clone size: -
D gene: TRBD1
V gene: TRBV6-6
J gene: TRBJ1-5

CDR3 DNA: TGCAGCGCCCAACAGGGGTGGGATGAAAAACTGTTTTTT
CDR3 protein: CSAQQGWDEKLFF
clone size: -
D gene: TRBD1
V gene: TRBV29-1
J gene: TRBJ1-4

CDR3 DNA: TGTGCCAGCAGCGAACTAGTTTCGGCGAACACCGGGGAGCTGTTTTTT
CDR3 protein: CASSELVSANTGELFF
clone size: few
D gene: -
V gene: TRBV6-6
J gene: TRBJ2-2

CDR3 DNA: TGTGCCAGCAGCTCGCGGGAGGGCCTAGGAGAGACCCAGTACTTC
CDR3 protein: CASSSREGLGETQYF
clone size: -
D gene: TRBD2
V gene: TRBV9
J gene: TRBJ2-5

CDR3 DNA: TGTGCCAGCAGCTCCTCTTGGGGGGGATGGTACGAGCAGTACTTC
CDR3 protein: CASSSSWGGWYEQYF
clone size: -
D gene: TRBD2
V gene: TRBV7-2
J gene: TRBJ2-7

CDR3 DNA: TGTGCCAGCAGCCACCTTCTGGTGGGGGACACTGAAGCTTTCTTT
CDR3 protein: CASSHLLVGDTEAFF
clone size: -
D gene: -
V gene: TRBV7-9
J gene: TRBJ1-1

CDR3 DNA: TGTGCCAGCAGCCAAGGGCTCACCTATAATTCACCCCTCCACTTT
CDR3 protein: CASSQGLTYNSPLHF
clone size: -
D gene: -
V gene: TRBV14
J gene: TRBJ1-6

CDR3 DNA: TGTGCCAGCAGCTTATGGACAGGGGGCCGTTCTAATGAAAAACTGTTTTTT
CDR3 protein: CASSLWTGGRSNEKLFF
clone size: -
D gene: TRBD1
V gene: TRBV11-1
J gene: TRBJ1-4

CDR3 DNA: TGCGCCAGCAGCCAAGATCGGGGGGCAGGAACCTACGAGCAGTACTTC
CDR3 protein: CASSQDRGAGTYEQYF
clone size: -
D gene: -
V gene: TRBV4-3
J gene: TRBJ2-7

CDR3 DNA: TGTGCCACCCAGGGGAACACTGAAGCTTTCTTT
CDR3 protein: CATQGNTEAFF
clone size: -
D gene: -
V gene: TRBV10-3
J gene: TRBJ1-1

CDR3 DNA: TGTGCCTGGGCTAGCGGGGGCCTCACAGATACGCAGTATTTT
CDR3 protein: CAWASGGLTDTQYF
clone size: few
D gene: TRBD2
V gene: TRBV30
J gene: TRBJ2-3

CDR3 DNA: TGCGCCAGCAGATCAGGGCTAGCGGGAGGATACCAAGAGACCCAGTACTTC
CDR3 protein: CASRSGLAGGYQETQYF
clone size: -
D gene: TRBD2
V gene: TRBV5-1
J gene: TRBJ2-5

CDR3 DNA: TGTGCCAGCTCACCCCAGGGGCAGAGTGGCTACACCTTC
CDR3 protein: CASSPQGQSGYTF
clone size: -
D gene: -
V gene: TRBV18
J gene: TRBJ1-2